These T cell receptor beta chains were read from a single sample in a study of blood T cell repertoires in COVID-19. Assay used: immunoSEQ multiplex PCR; TCRdb lists only in-frame clones, some missing. The data show some 390,000 clones, with 80% to 90% seen just once and 1% to 1.3% held by the top ten. The sequenced material came from PBMCs or T cells enriched from blood (not recorded which). All receptors come from a man between 25 and 39 years old who had recovered from COVID-19. Each CDR3 is given with its conserved first and last residue. A D gene is named only where the DNA matches it firmly. Clone size, where shown, is once, few, many, or a class for clones that have expanded.

size	D	V	J	DNA	CDR3
-	-	TRBV27	TRBJ1-6	TGTGCCAGCGTCCCCAGCTCCTATAATTCACCCCTCCACTTT	CASVPSSYNSPLHF
-	TRBD2	TRBV28	TRBJ2-7	TGTGCCAGCAGTTGGACGGGAGGCAGGGCCTACGAGCAGTACTTC	CASSWTGGRAYEQYF
-	-	TRBV28	TRBJ2-7	TGTGCCAGCAGGGGTTCTACGGGGCAGTACTTC	CASRGSTGQYF
-	-	TRBV30	TRBJ2-7	TGTGCCTGCAACGGAGGGAGCGACGAGCAGTACTTC	CACNGGSDEQYF
-	TRBD1	TRBV5-1	TRBJ1-5	TGCGCCAGCAGCTTGACAGGGGATGGAAGCAATCAGCCCCAGCATTTT	CASSLTGDGSNQPQHF
-	-	TRBV5-8	TRBJ1-6	TGTGCCAGCAGCCGTGGGGCAGATTATTCACCCCTCCACTTT	CASSRGADYSPLHF
-	-	TRBV28	TRBJ1-2	TGTGCCAGCAGTTTGCGGGGCTATGGCTACACCTTC	CASSLRGYGYTF
-	-	TRBV6-5	TRBJ1-6	TGTGCCAGCAGTTACTCACAGGGATCGGGATCACCCCTCCACTTT	CASSYSQGSGSPLHF
-	-	TRBV11-3	TRBJ2-1	TGTGCCAGCAGCTTAGACGGACAGTTGTACAATGAGCAGTTCTTC	CASSLDGQLYNEQFF
once	TRBD1	TRBV10-2	TRBJ1-5	TGCGCCAGTTACACAGGGGAAGGCAATCAGCCCCAGCATTTT	CASYTGEGNQPQHF
few	TRBD1	TRBV27	TRBJ1-5	TGTGCCAGCAGCCCCGGGACAGGGGTCCGTCAGCCCCAGCATTTT	CASSPGTGVRQPQHF
-	TRBD1	TRBV30	TRBJ2-5	TGTGCCTGGGCGGGACAGGATCAAGAGACCCAGTACTTC	CAWAGQDQETQYF
-	-	TRBV25-1	TRBJ2-7	TGTGCCAGCAGGCAAGGGGGCGAGCAGTACTTC	CASRQGGEQYF
-	-	TRBV6-5	TRBJ1-2	TGTGCCAGCAGTTACTCCACGGGGGAAGGGGACTATGGCTACACCTTC	CASSYSTGEGDYGYTF
-	TRBD1	TRBV11-2	TRBJ2-3	TGTGCCAGCAGCTTAGTTGGACAGGGATGGGATACGCAGTATTTT	CASSLVGQGWDTQYF
many	-	TRBV29-1	TRBJ1-1	TGCAGCGTTGAAGATCAGGGGTACACTGAAGCTTTCTTT	CSVEDQGYTEAFF
-	-	TRBV6-5	TRBJ2-1	TGTGCCAGCAGTTATGGAACAGGGTACAATGAGCAGTTCTTC	CASSYGTGYNEQFF
-	TRBD1	TRBV27	TRBJ2-3	TGTGCCAGCAGTCTCCAGGGGGATCTGGTGGATACGCAGTATTTT	CASSLQGDLVDTQYF
-	-	TRBV5-1	TRBJ1-6	TGCGCCAGCAGCTTGGCTGGGGCAGGGAGGTCACCCCTCCACTTT	CASSLAGAGRSPLHF
-	-	TRBV7-3	TRBJ1-3	TGTGCCAGCAGCCAAAATACAGGCGGAGCTGGAAACACCATATATTTT	CASSQNTGGAGNTIYF
-	TRBD1	TRBV5-6	TRBJ1-6	TGTGCCAGCAGCCCCGTGACAGGGTTAAATTCACCCCTCCACTTT	CASSPVTGLNSPLHF
-	-	TRBV28	TRBJ1-2	TGTGCCAGCAGTCCCAGGGTCTATGGCTACACCTTC	CASSPRVYGYTF
-	TRBD2	TRBV19	TRBJ2-5	TGTGCCAGTAGTCGGACTAGCGGGACGGGTTTGGTAGAGACCCAGTACTTC	CASSRTSGTGLVETQYF
-	-	TRBV23-1	TRBJ1-4	TGCGCCAGCAGTCATGACACCAATAATGAAAAACTGTTTTTT	CASSHDTNNEKLFF